This T cell receptor (beta chain) was identified in a study of OX40 agonist ivuxolimab in advanced cancers. Overall study context: Eligibility admitted prior anti-PD-1, anti-PD-L1 or anti-CTLA-4 therapy; roughly 39% had some.

This CDR3 has 13 amino acids. Looked up from germline, CDR1 is KGHSH and CDR2 is LQKENI. V was trimmed by 4 bases and J by 4 bases, leaving 10 bases between them. Produced via immunoSEQ multiplex PCR; TCRdb's table is partial and in-frame only. The sample shows tens of thousands of clones, over 80% of them seen only once. This receptor was taken from an adult with an advanced solid tumor such as melanoma, head and neck, liver or kidney cancer. The chain recombines TRBV18 with TRBJ1-2; a possible D gene is TRBD1 (5 bases). The source was CD4+ or CD8+ T cells sorted from blood, collected in a trial of the OX40 agonist ivuxolimab. The CDR3 spells CASSQDKAYGYTF. The DNA for the CDR3 is TGTGCCAGCTCACAGGACAAAGCCTATGGCTACACCTTC.